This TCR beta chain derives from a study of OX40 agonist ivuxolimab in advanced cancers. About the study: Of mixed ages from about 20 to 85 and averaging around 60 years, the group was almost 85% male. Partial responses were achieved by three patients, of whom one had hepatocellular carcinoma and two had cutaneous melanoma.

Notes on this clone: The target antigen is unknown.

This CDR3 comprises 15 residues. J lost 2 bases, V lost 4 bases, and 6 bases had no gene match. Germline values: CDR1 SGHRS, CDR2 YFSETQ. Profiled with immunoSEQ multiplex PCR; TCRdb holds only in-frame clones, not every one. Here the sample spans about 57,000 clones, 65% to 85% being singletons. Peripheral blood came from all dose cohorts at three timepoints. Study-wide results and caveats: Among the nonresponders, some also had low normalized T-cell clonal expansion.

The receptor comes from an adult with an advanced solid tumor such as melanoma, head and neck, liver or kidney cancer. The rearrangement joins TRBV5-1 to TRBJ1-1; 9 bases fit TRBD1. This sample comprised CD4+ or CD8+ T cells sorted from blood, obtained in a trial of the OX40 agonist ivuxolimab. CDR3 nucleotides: TGCGCCAGCAGCAAAGCACAGGGGGCAAACACTGAAGCTTTCTTT. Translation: CASSKAQGANTEAFF.